Following are 29 T cell receptor beta chains from one sample sequenced in a study of CD8 T cells in ankylosing spondylitis. Regarding the study as a whole: About 8 highly homologous variants made up a TCR beta motif, and this motif appeared characteristic of ankylosing spondylitis blood.

These TCRs are of unknown antigen specificity. TCRdb processed the 5' RACE reads anew with MiXCR; each CDR3 protein has one entry. This table holds a few hundred thousand distinct CDR3 sequences, 20% to 25% found once. The source material was blood, either unsorted or a sorted T cell fraction (not recorded which). The receptors here all came from a male donor with ankylosing spondylitis.

The V and J genes are TRBV5-1 and TRBJ2-5; 7 positions match TRBD1. Unmatched junction bases numbered 9, after V lost 0 bases and J lost 4 bases. Germline-derived CDR1 and CDR2 are SGHRS and YFSETQ. The CDR3 covers 16 residues. The CDR3 spells CASSLAGGPNRETQYF. CDR3 nucleotide sequence: TGCGCCAGCAGCTTGGCAGGGGGACCAAACCGAGAGACCCAGTACTTC.

Ten or more counts support this clonotype. The J gene is TRBJ2-7, the V gene TRBV5-1; 7 bases agree with TRBD1. The CDR3 totals 16 residues. V shed 4 bases and J 2 bases; nucleotides not matched to a gene: 12. Germline V gene data show CDR1 as SGHRS and CDR2 as YFSETQ. The CDR3, as DNA: TGCGCCAGCAGCGTAGATCCGACAGGGTTAACCTACGAGCAGTACTTC. It codes for CASSVDPTGLTYEQYF.

J is TRBJ1-1 and V is TRBV20-1, with no clear D. CDR3 size: 11 residues. Per germline, CDR1 DFQATT and CDR2 SNEGSKA (reference sequence). V dropped 3 bases and J dropped 3 bases, with 5 bases sitting between them. This CDR3 is CSASLDTEAFF. The CDR3 bases are TGCAGTGCTAGCCTAGACACTGAAGCTTTCTTT.

The rearrangement links TRBV29-1 to TRBJ1-1; 9 nucleotides match TRBD1. This CDR3 contains 13 residues. Trimming removed 6 bases from V and 7 bases from J; junction bases left unmatched: 9. CDR1 is SQVTM and CDR2 is ANQGSEA in the germline V gene. CDR3 bases: TGCAGCGTCCGACCGACAGGGGGTGATGAAGCTTTCTTT. Translating it yields CSVRPTGGDEAFF.

The chain links TRBV29-1 to TRBJ1-1; D is perhaps TRBD1 (6 bases). The CDR3 loop spans 14 amino acids. Trimming removed 1 base from V and 4 bases from J, with 13 bases in between. From germline, CDR1 is SQVTM and CDR2 ANQGSEA. The CDR3 spells CSVEATGWGTEAFF. For the CDR3, the DNA is TGCAGCGTTGAAGCCACAGGGTGGGGCACTGAAGCTTTCTTT.

This clonotype appeared many times. The rearrangement joins TRBV12-3 or TRBV12-4 to TRBJ2-3, with D unclear. V was cut by 3 bases and J by 2 bases, with 9 bases left in between. The CDR3 runs to 14 residues. CDR3 nucleotides: TGTGCCAGCAGTTTGCGGCAGATCACAGATACGCAGTATTTT. Amino acids: CASSLRQITDTQYF.

The CDR3 DNA follows: TGCGCCAGCAGCCCATGGGCGGGGGAGGATGAAAAACTGTTTTTT. As protein: CASSPWAGEDEKLFF. The V call is TRBV5-1, the J call TRBJ1-4; D may be TRBD1 (5 bases). CDR1 and CDR2 (germline): SGHRS, YFSETQ. V lost 4 bases, J lost 6 bases, and 16 bases lay in between. There are 15 residues in the CDR3. The full variable domain, completed using reference TRBV5-1 and TRBJ1-4, is KAGVTQTPRYLIKTRGQQVTLSCSPISGHRSVSWYQQTPGQGLQFLFEYFSETQRNKGNFPGRFSGRQFSNSRSEMNVSTLELGDSALYLCASSPWAGEDEKLFFGSGTQLSVL.

This clonotype was counted between two and nine times. This chain uses TRBV20-1 with TRBJ2-7; D might be TRBD1 or TRBD2, each matching 5 bases. There are 13 residues in the CDR3. V shed 5 bases and J shed 0 bases, with 11 bases lying between them. The germline CDR1 and CDR2 sequences are DFQATT and SNEGSKA (reference sequence). CDR3 in amino acids: CSAPGAVSYEQYF. The CDR3 region has the DNA TGCAGTGCTCCCGGGGCAGTCTCCTACGAGCAGTACTTC.

The gene calls are TRBV20-1 and TRBJ1-1; the D gene is possibly TRBD1 (5 bases). The CDR3 is made up of 14 amino acids. V was shortened by 8 bases and J by 5 bases, with 21 bases between the two germline ends. Germline assignment: CDR1 DFQATT and CDR2 SNEGSKA (reference sequence). Here the CDR3 DNA reads TGCAGTACCGGGGGGGACTGGATGTGGACTGAAGCTTTCTTT. It codes for CSTGGDWMWTEAFF.

This clonotype came up a few times. The CDR3 nucleotides read TGTGCCAGCAGTTTGCTGAGGGGGACCTACAATGAGCAGTTCTTC. Encoded protein: CASSLLRGTYNEQFF. This sequence joins TRBV12-3 or TRBV12-4 and TRBJ2-1; possibly TRBD1 for D (6 bases). This CDR3 region has 15 residues. Trimming cost V 3 bases and J 2 bases, with 11 bases left between them.

The chain recombines TRBV10-3 with TRBJ2-3; a weak D match, TRBD1 (5 bases). The CDR3 length is 14 residues. V was trimmed by 0 bases and J by 12 bases, leaving 16 bases between them. Germline lookup yields CDR1 ENHRY and CDR2 SYGVKD. The CDR3 nucleotides read TGTGCCATCAGTGAGTCGGAGACAGTGGCTCTTCAGTATTTT. Residues: CAISESETVALQYF.

The chain carries TRBV14 and TRBJ2-3; D possibly corresponds to TRBD1 (5 bases). Germline V gene sequence: CDR1 SGHDN, CDR2 FVKESK. The CDR3 consists of 15 residues. V was pared by 5 bases and J by 0 bases, with 12 bases between. The CDR3 DNA is TGTGCCAGCAGCGTGACAGTACTTAGCACAGATACGCAGTATTTT. Its protein is CASSVTVLSTDTQYF.

A few counts support this clonotype. The rearrangement uses TRBV3-1 and TRBJ2-1; possibly TRBD2 for D (5 bases). The CDR3 has 18 amino acids. Trimming stripped 6 bases from V and 4 bases from J, with 25 bases between. Per germline, CDR1 LGHDT and CDR2 YNNKEL (reference sequence). CDR3 residues: CASSPPYARAGLYNEQFF. The CDR3 DNA sequence: TGTGCCAGCAGTCCCCCTTATGCGCGGGCCGGACTGTACAATGAGCAGTTCTTC.

In its sample, this clonotype was seen a few times. The chain is built from TRBV12-3 or TRBV12-4 and TRBJ2-5; 7 nucleotides match TRBD2. The CDR3 sequence is 14 residues long. V was pared by 5 bases and J by 5 bases, with 8 bases of the junction left unmatched. DNA of the CDR3: TGTGCCAGCAGTCCCACCGGGACTACGGAGACCCAGTACTTC. Protein: CASSPTGTTETQYF.

This clonotype was observed a handful of times. This chain joins TRBV12-5 and TRBJ2-2, with D uncertain. V lost 1 base and J lost 9, with 6 bases in between. This CDR3 has 12 amino acids. Germline loops: CDR1 LGHNT, CDR2 FRNRAP. The CDR3 coding sequence is TGTGCTAGTGGTTTGGATGACTGGGAGCTGTTTTTT. It specifies CASGLDDWELFF.

CDR3 sequence (DNA): TGTGCCAGCAGCTTAGGCAGGGGGCTGTCTGGGGCCAACGTCCTGACTTTC. Its translation: CASSLGRGLSGANVLTF. V and J are TRBV7-3 and TRBJ2-6; 8 nucleotides agree with TRBD1. V was clipped by 2 bases and J by 1 base; unmatched bases: 4. From germline, CDR1 is SGHTA and CDR2 FQGTGA. This CDR3 contains 17 residues.

The chain couples TRBV5-1 to TRBJ1-1; D might be TRBD1 (6 bases). V lost 2 bases and J 4 bases, leaving 12 bases between the germline ends. Germline CDR1 reads SGHRS; CDR2 reads YFSETQ. This CDR3 comprises 14 residues. This CDR3 reads CASSFAQGSTEAFF. The CDR3 DNA is TGCGCCAGCAGCTTCGCACAGGGTAGCACTGAAGCTTTCTTT. The complete variable domain, with remaining parts taken from reference TRBV5-1 and TRBJ1-1, reads KAGVTQTPRYLIKTRGQQVTLSCSPISGHRSVSWYQQTPGQGLQFLFEYFSETQRNKGNFPGRFSGRQFSNSRSEMNVSTLELGDSALYLCASSFAQGSTEAFFGQGTRLTVV.

The V and J genes are TRBV3-1 and TRBJ2-3; D gene unclear. Trimming removed 2 bases from V and 2 bases from J, with 8 bases in between. The CDR3 runs 14 residues. Germline CDR1 and CDR2: LGHDT and YNNKEL (reference sequence). The CDR3 reads CASSQMMDTDTQYF. CDR3 DNA: TGTGCCAGCAGCCAAATGATGGACACAGATACGCAGTATTTT.

This clonotype was seen at least ten times. This sequence joins TRBV29-1 and TRBJ2-7; TRBD1 agrees at 9 bases. Trimming removed 4 bases from V and 4 bases from J; junction bases left unmatched: 2. The CDR3 runs to 12 residues. CDR1 is SQVTM and CDR2 is ANQGSEA in the germline V gene. The CDR3 is CSVGDRVYEQYF. The CDR3 DNA sequence: TGCAGCGTTGGGGACAGGGTTTACGAGCAGTACTTC.

This chain uses TRBV5-1 with TRBJ2-5; D unresolved. This CDR3 spans 14 amino acids. From germline, CDR1 is SGHRS and CDR2 YFSETQ. The germline V and J ends were trimmed by 1 base and 0 bases, with 7 bases remaining between them. The CDR3 DNA sequence: TGCGCCAGCAGCTTGATCTCAGACCAAGAGACCCAGTACTTC. Protein sequence: CASSLISDQETQYF.

CDR3 sequence: CASSQDNRNTEAFF. As DNA, the CDR3 is TGTGCCAGCAGCCAAGACAACAGGAACACTGAAGCTTTCTTT. The V call is TRBV3-1, the J call TRBJ1-1; unclear D gene. There are 14 residues in the CDR3. The germline CDR1 and CDR2 sequences are LGHDT and YNNKEL (reference sequence). V shed 0 bases and J shed 1 base, with 6 bases lying between them.

The CDR3 sequence is CSVRDRLIYEQYF. The CDR3 DNA is TGCAGCGTTAGGGACAGACTCATCTACGAGCAGTACTTC. This sequence joins TRBV29-1 and TRBJ2-7, with 7 bases aligning to TRBD1. The CDR3 runs to 13 residues. Germline V gene sequence: CDR1 SQVTM, CDR2 ANQGSEA. V was pared by 5 bases and J by 3 bases, with 7 bases of the junction left unmatched.

This clonotype came up a few times. The rearrangement uses TRBV5-1 and TRBJ2-2; no clear D gene. Germline CDR1 reads SGHRS; CDR2 reads YFSETQ. This CDR3 has 15 amino acids. The V end lost 3 bases, the J end lost 6 bases, and 15 bases lay between the germline ends. In nucleotides, the CDR3 is TGCGCCAGCAGCTGGACCCCGACGGGCGCCGGGGAGCTGTTTTTT. This encodes CASSWTPTGAGELFF.

The V and J genes are TRBV29-1 and TRBJ2-3; TRBD1 aligns across 7 bases. Germline V gene lookup returns CDR1 SQVTM and CDR2 ANQGSEA. Unmatched junction bases numbered 6, after V lost 7 bases and J lost 2 bases. CDR3 length: 13 amino acids. DNA for the CDR3: TGCAGCGCCCGACAGGGATCCACAGATACGCAGTATTTT. It encodes CSARQGSTDTQYF.

The V call is TRBV7-9, the J call TRBJ2-3; D gene uncertain. Per germline, CDR1 SEHNR and CDR2 FQNEAQ (reference sequence). CDR3 length: 14 residues. V lost 5 bases to trimming and J lost 2 bases, with 11 bases between them. The CDR3 nucleotides read TGTGCCAGCAGCGTGGTTGGGTCCACAGATACGCAGTATTTT. Translation gives CASSVVGSTDTQYF.

The V and J genes are TRBV7-9 and TRBJ1-6; no reliable D call. CDR3 length equals 15 residues. Trimming took off 0 bases at V and 6 bases at J, with 9 bases between the two ends. Germline CDR1 and CDR2: SEHNR and FQNEAQ (reference sequence). The CDR3, as DNA: TGTGCCAGCAGCTTAGCGGTGGACCTTAATTCACCCCTCCACTTT. Protein: CASSLAVDLNSPLHF.

The chain combines TRBV18 with TRBJ1-2, with TRBD1 identical over 11 bases. The germline gives CDR1 KGHSH, CDR2 LQKENI. The CDR3 consists of 15 residues. J was trimmed by 4 bases and V by 5 bases; bases with no gene match: 6. CDR3: CASSRTGGIGYGYTF. In nucleotides, the CDR3 is TGTGCCAGCTCAAGGACAGGGGGCATCGGCTATGGCTACACCTTC.

This clonotype occurred a few times. This chain connects TRBV20-1 to TRBJ2-3, with 13 bases aligning to TRBD2. CDR1 is DFQATT and CDR2 is SNEGSKA in the germline V gene (reference sequence). This CDR3 spans 15 amino acids. V lost 6 bases, J lost 2 bases, and 5 bases stayed unmatched. In nucleotides, the CDR3 is TGCAGTGCAGCTACTAGCGGGAGGGACACAGATACGCAGTATTTT. Residues: CSAATSGRDTDTQYF.

This clonotype was recorded a few times. The chain couples TRBV7-2 to TRBJ1-5, with 9 bases fitting TRBD1. CDR3 length: 16 residues. The J segment lost 6 bases and the V segment lost 4 bases, leaving 10 bases of the junction unmatched. CDR1 and CDR2 (germline): SGHTA, FQGNSA. The CDR3 protein is CASSWTGTGIGQPQHF. The CDR3 DNA follows: TGTGCCAGCAGCTGGACCGGGACAGGGATTGGTCAGCCCCAGCATTTT.